This T cell receptor beta chain is drawn from a study of blood T cell repertoires in COVID-19. Study-wide context: Nucleic acid was either cDNA or gDNA, and it came from T cells, B-cell-depleted T cells, or PBMCs.

Germline lookup yields CDR1 SGHTA and CDR2 FQGNSA. Trimming shortened V by 0 bases and J by 5 bases, and 13 bases separated the two germline ends. The length of the CDR3 is 15 residues. Participants were placed into cohorts based on the clinical history they reported. Each recovered donor of Cohort 3 presented with two negative PCRs, clearance, or symptom resolution. Using immunoSEQ multiplex PCR, the repertoire was profiled, and TCRdb retains in-frame clones only, with some absent. The data show 310,000 or so clones, with 89% seen just once and around a tenth held by the top ten. V is TRBV7-2 and J is TRBJ1-2; D possibly corresponds to TRBD1 (6 bases). The sequence was collected from a woman in her 40s who had recovered from COVID-19. Sequenced sample: PBMCs or T cells enriched from blood (not recorded which). This CDR3 is CASSLALAGVYGYTF. CDR3 bases: TGTGCCAGCAGCTTAGCGCTGGCAGGGGTTTATGGCTACACCTTC.